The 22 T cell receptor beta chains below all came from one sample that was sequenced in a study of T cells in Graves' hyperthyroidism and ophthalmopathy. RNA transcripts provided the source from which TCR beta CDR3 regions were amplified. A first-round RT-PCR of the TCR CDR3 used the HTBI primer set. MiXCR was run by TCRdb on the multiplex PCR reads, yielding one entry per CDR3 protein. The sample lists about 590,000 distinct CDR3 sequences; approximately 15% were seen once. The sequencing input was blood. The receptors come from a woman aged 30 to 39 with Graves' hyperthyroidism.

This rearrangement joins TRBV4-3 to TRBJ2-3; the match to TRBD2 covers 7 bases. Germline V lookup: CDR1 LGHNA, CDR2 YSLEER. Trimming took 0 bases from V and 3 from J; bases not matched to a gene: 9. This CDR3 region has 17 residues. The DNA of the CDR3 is TGCGCCAGCAGCCAAGATCTTGCGGGAGTGTTGACAGATACGCAGTATTTT. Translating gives CASSQDLAGVLTDTQYF.

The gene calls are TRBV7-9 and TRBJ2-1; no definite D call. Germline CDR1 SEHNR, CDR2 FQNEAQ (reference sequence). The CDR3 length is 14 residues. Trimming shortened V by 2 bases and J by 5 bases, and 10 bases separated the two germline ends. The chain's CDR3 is CASSLWEGNNEQFF. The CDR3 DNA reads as TGTGCCAGCAGCTTATGGGAAGGGAACAATGAGCAGTTCTTC.

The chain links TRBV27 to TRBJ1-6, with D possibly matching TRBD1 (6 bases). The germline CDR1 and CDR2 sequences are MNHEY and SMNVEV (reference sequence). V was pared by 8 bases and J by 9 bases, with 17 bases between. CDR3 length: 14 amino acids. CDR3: CASARGGSSSPLHF. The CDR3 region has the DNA TGTGCCAGCGCCCGAGGGGGATCGAGTTCACCCCTCCACTTT.

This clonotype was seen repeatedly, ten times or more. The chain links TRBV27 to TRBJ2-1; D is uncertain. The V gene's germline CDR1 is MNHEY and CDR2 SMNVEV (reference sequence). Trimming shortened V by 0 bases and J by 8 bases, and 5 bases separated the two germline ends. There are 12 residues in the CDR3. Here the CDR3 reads CASSLSAHEQFF. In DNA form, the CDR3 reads TGTGCCAGCAGTTTATCGGCCCATGAGCAGTTCTTC.

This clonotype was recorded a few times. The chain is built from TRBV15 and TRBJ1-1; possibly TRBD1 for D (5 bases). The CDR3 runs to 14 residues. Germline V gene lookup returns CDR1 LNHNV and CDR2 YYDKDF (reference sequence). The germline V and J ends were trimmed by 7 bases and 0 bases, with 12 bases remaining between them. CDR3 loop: CATTEDILNTEAFF. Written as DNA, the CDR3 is TGTGCCACCACAGAGGACATCCTGAACACTGAAGCTTTCTTT.

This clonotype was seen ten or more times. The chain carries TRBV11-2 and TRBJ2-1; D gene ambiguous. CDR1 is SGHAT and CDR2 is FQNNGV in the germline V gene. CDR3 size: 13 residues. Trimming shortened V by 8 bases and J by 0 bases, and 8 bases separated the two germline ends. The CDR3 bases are TGTGCCAGCGGTCGCGACTCCTACAATGAGCAGTTCTTC. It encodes CASGRDSYNEQFF.

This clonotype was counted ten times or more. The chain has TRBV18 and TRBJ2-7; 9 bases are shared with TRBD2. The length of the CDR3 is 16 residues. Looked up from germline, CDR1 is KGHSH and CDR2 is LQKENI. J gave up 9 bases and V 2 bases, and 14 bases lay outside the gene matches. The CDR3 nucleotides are TGTGCCAGCTCACCAAGAGTAGCTAGCGGGACGTATCGGCAGTACTTC. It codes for CASSPRVASGTYRQYF. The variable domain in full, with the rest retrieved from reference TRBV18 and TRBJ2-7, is NAGVMQNPRHLVRRRGQEARLRCSPMKGHSHVYWYRQLPEEGLKFMVYLQKENIIDESGMPKERFSAEFPKEGPSILRIQQVVRGDSAAYFCASSPRVASGTYRQYFGPGTRLTVT.

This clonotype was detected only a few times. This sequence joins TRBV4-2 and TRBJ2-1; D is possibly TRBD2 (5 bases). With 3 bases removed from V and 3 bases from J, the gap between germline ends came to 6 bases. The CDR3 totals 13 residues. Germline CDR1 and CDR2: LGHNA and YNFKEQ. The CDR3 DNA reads TGTGCCAGCAGCCAGAGGGACTACAATGAGCAGTTCTTC. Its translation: CASSQRDYNEQFF.

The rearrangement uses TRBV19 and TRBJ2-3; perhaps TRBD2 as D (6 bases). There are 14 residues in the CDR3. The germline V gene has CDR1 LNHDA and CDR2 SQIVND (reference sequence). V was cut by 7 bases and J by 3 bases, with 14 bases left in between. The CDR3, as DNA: TGTGCCAGTATGGGGGGAATTTGGACAGATACGCAGTATTTT. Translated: CASMGGIWTDTQYF. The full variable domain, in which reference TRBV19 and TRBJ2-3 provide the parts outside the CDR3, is DGGITQSPKYLFRKEGQNVTLSCEQNLNHDAMYWYRQDPGQGLRLIYYSQIVNDFQKGDIAEGYSVSREKKESFPLTVTSAQKNPTAFYLCASMGGIWTDTQYFGPGTRLTVL.

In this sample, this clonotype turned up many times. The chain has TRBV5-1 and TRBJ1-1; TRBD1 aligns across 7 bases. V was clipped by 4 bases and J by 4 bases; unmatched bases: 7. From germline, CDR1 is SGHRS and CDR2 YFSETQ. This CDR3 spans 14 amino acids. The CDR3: CASSLPSGGTEAFF. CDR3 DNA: TGCGCCAGCAGCCTCCCTTCAGGGGGCACTGAAGCTTTCTTT. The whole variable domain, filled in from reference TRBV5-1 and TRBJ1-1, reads KAGVTQTPRYLIKTRGQQVTLSCSPISGHRSVSWYQQTPGQGLQFLFEYFSETQRNKGNFPGRFSGRQFSNSRSEMNVSTLELGDSALYLCASSLPSGGTEAFFGQGTRLTVV.

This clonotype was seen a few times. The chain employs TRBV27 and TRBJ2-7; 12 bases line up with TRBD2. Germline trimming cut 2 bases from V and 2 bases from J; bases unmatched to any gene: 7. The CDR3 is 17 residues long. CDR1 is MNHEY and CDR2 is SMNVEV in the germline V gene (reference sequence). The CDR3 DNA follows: TGTGCCAGCAGTTTACCCCCTAGCGGGGGGGGGCCCTACGAGCAGTACTTC. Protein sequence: CASSLPPSGGGPYEQYF.

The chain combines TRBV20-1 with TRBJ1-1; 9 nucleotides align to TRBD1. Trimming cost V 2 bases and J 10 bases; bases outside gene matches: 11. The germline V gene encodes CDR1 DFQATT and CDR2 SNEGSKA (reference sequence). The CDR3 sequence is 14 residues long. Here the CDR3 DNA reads TGCAGTGCTAGATGGGACAGGGCCCCCCGCGGAGCTTTCTTT. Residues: CSARWDRAPRGAFF.

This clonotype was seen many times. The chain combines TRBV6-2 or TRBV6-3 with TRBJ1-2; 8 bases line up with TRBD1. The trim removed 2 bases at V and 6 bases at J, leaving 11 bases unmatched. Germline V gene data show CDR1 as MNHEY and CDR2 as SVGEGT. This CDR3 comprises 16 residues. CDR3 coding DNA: TGTGCCAGCAGTTACGAAAGCGGGGGCAGGGGGCATGGCTACACCTTC. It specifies CASSYESGGRGHGYTF.

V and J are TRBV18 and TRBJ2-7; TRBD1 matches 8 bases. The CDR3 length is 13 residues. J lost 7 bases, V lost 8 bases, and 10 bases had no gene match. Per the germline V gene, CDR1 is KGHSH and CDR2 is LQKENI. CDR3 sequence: CASPRQGAEEQYF. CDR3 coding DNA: TGTGCCAGCCCGAGGCAGGGGGCGGAGGAGCAGTACTTC.

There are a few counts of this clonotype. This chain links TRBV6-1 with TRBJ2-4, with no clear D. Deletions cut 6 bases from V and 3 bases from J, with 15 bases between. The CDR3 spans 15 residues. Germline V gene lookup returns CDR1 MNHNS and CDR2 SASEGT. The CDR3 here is CASSPITVDKNIQYF. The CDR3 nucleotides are TGTGCCAGCAGCCCCATAACAGTTGACAAAAACATTCAGTACTTC.

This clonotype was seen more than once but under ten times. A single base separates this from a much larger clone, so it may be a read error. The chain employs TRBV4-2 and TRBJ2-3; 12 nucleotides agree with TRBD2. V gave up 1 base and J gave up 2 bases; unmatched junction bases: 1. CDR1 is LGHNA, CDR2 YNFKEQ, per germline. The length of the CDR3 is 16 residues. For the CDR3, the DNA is TGTGCCAGCAGCCAAGGGACTAGCGGGAACACAGATACGCAGTATTTT. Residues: CASSQGTSGNTDTQYF.

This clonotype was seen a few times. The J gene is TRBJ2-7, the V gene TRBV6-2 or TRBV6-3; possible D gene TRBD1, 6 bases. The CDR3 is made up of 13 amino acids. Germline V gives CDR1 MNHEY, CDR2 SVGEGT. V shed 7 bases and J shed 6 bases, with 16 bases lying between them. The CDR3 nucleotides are TGTGCCAGCAATCAACAGGGCCGTGGCGAGCAGTACTTC. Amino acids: CASNQQGRGEQYF.

The DNA for the CDR3 is TGTGCCAGCAGCTTAGCGTTTTCGGGACAGTATGAGCAGTTCTTC. Translated, it gives CASSLAFSGQYEQFF. The chain is built from TRBV7-2 and TRBJ2-1, with 7 bases aligning to TRBD1. The V and J ends lost 0 bases and 8 bases, in that order; junction bases with no gene match: 7. The germline CDR1 and CDR2 sequences are SGHTA and FQGNSA. The CDR3 is 15 residues long.

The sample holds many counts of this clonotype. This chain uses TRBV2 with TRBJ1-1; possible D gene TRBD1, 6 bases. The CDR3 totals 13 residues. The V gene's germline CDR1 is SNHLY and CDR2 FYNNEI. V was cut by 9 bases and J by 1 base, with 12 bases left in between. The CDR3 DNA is TGTGCCAGAGAACAGGGAGGGAACACTGAAGCTTTCTTT. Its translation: CAREQGGNTEAFF.

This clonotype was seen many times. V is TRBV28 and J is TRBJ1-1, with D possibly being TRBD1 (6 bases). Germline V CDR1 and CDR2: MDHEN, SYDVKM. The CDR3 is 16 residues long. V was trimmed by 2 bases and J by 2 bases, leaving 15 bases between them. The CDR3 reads CASSLSGGGGNTEAFF. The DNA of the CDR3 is TGTGCCAGCAGTTTAAGCGGGGGCGGGGGTAACACTGAAGCTTTCTTT.

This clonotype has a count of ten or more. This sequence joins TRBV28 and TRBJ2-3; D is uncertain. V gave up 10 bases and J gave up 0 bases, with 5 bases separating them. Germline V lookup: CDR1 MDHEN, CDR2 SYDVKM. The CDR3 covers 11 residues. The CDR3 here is CATESTDTQYF. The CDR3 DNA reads TGTGCCACTGAGAGCACAGATACGCAGTATTTT.

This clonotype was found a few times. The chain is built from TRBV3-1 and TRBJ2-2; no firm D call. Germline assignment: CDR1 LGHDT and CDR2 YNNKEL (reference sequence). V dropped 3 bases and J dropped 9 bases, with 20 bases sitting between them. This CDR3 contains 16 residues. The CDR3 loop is CASSHSAATPDRELFF. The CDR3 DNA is TGTGCCAGCAGCCATTCTGCCGCGACACCGGACCGGGAGCTGTTTTTT.